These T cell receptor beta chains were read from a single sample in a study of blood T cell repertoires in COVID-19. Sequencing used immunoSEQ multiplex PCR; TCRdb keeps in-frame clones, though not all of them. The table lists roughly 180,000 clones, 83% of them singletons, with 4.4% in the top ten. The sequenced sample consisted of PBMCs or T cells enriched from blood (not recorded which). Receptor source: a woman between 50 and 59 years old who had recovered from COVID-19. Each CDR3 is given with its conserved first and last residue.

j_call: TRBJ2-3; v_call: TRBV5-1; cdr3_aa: CASSLGLAADTQYF
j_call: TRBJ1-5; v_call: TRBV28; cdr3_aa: CASSTSGGGGNQPQHF
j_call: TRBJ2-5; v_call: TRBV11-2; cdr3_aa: CASSLGTRVGAKETQYF
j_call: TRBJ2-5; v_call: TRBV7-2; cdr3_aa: CASSRGLLQETQYF
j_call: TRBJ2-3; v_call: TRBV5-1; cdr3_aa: CASSLALATDTQYF
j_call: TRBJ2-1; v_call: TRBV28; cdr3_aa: CASRGLMLANEQFF
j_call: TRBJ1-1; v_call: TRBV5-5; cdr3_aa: CASSLVEGTEAFF
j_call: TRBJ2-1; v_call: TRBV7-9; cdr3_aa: CASSLGDRRLNEQFF
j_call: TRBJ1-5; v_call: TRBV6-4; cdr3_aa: CASSYEENQPQHF
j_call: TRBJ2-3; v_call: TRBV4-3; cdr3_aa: CASSQDTDTDTQYF
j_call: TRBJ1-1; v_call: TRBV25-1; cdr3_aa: CASSEPGAMNTEAFF
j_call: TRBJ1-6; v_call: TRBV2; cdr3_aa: CASSLEAPLHF
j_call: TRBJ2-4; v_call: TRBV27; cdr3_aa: CASGWTAGAQYF
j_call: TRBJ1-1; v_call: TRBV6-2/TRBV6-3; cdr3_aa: CASSRGRDRGEAFF
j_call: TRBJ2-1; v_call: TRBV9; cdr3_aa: CASSTRGDSSYNEQFF
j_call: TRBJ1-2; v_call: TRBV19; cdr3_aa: CASNTGGARGYGYTF
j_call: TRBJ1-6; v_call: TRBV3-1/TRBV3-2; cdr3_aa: CASSQTRENSPLHF
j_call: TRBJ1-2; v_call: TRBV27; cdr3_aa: CASSSVPYGYTF
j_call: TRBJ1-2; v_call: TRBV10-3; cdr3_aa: CAISGQTGPYGYTF